The 6 T cell receptor beta chains reported below all come from one sample, sequenced in a study of molecular identifiers for immune sequencing clone quantification. Via MiXCR, TCRdb re-called the PCR reads, giving one row per CDR3 protein. Of 55,000 to 75,000 distinct CDR3 sequences in the sample, less than 20% were seen once. The sample comprised naive CD8+ T cells from blood, with Jurkat cell RNA spiked in. The sample's subset: FACS-sorted CD8+CD4-CCR7+CD45RA+ naive T cells. All receptors derive from a human donor in good health. Some libraries in this study had Jurkat cell RNA spiked in.

This clonotype was observed a few times. The chain uses TRBV11-3 and TRBJ2-2; the match to TRBD2 covers 10 bases. The CDR3 is 14 residues long. After removal of 5 bases from V and 7 bases from J, the junction contained 4 bases not matched to a gene. Germline CDR1 reads SGHNT; CDR2 reads YENEEA. CDR3 sequence (DNA): TGTGCCAGCAGCGACCGGACTAGCGGCGGGGAGCTGTTTTTT. Residues: CASSDRTSGGELFF.

This clonotype was found a few times. V gene TRBV12-3 or TRBV12-4 combines with J gene TRBJ1-4; D unresolved. V lost 2 bases to trimming and J lost 0 bases, with 7 bases between them. The CDR3 has 15 residues. In DNA, the CDR3 is TGTGCCAGCAGTTTATGGCTTGCAACTAATGAAAAACTGTTTTTT. Residues: CASSLWLATNEKLFF.

In its sample, this clonotype was seen many times. V gene TRBV6-2 or TRBV6-3 combines with J gene TRBJ2-7, with 14 nucleotides matching TRBD2. CDR1 MNHEY and CDR2 SVGEGT come from the germline V gene. After removal of 6 bases from V and 8 bases from J, the junction contained 24 bases not matched to a gene. The CDR3 totals 20 residues. The CDR3 nucleotides read TGTGCCAGCAGCTCTACCTTTAGACTAGCGGGAGGGCCACTCTCTACGAAGCAGTACTTC. Its protein product is CASSSTFRLAGGPLSTKQYF.

The chain links TRBV3-1 to TRBJ2-5, with D possibly being TRBD2 (5 bases). The length of the CDR3 is 16 residues. The germline V gene encodes CDR1 LGHDT and CDR2 YNNKEL (reference sequence). Trimming removed 4 bases at V and 2 bases at J, with 17 bases between. CDR3 in amino acids: CASSLPTSPEQETQYF. CDR3 in DNA: TGTGCCAGCAGCCTTCCTACTAGTCCCGAGCAAGAGACCCAGTACTTC.

This clonotype was detected many times. This sequence joins TRBV7-9 and TRBJ1-1; 9 positions match TRBD1. The CDR3 runs to 15 residues. Unmatched junction bases numbered 4, after V lost 5 bases and J lost 0 bases. Germline assignment: CDR1 SEHNR and CDR2 FQNEAQ (reference sequence). The CDR3: CASSQGQGMNTEAFF. The CDR3 DNA reads TGTGCCAGCAGCCAGGGACAGGGCATGAACACTGAAGCTTTCTTT. The full variable domain, with the rest looked up from reference TRBV7-9 and TRBJ1-1, is DTGVSQNPRHKITKRGQNVTFRCDPISEHNRLYWYRQTLGQGPEFLTYFQNEAQLEKSRLLSDRFSAERPKGSFSTLEIQRTEQGDSAMYLCASSQGQGMNTEAFFGQGTRLTVV.

This clonotype was picked up many times. This rearrangement joins TRBV4-3 to TRBJ2-1; 8 bases line up with TRBD2. The germline V gene encodes CDR1 LGHNA and CDR2 YSLEER. Trimming cost V 4 bases and J 0 bases; bases outside gene matches: 5. The CDR3 totals 16 residues. The CDR3 sequence: CASSPTSGISYNEQFF. The CDR3, as DNA: TGCGCCAGCAGCCCCACTAGCGGTATCTCCTACAATGAGCAGTTCTTC.